This T cell receptor (beta chain) was captured in a study of blood T cell repertoires in COVID-19. Study as a whole: Specimens from acute and convalescent COVID-19 originated in the United States, Italy and Spain. T cells, B-cell-depleted T cells, or PBMCs supplied cDNA or gDNA.

Germline values: CDR1 SGHRS, CDR2 YFSETQ. This CDR3 spans 15 amino acids. V was pared by 1 base and J by 6 bases, with 17 bases between. Per the study methods: Quantification of nucleated cells was approximated via reference gene primer amplification. Here immunoSEQ multiplex PCR was the method, and the copy in TCRdb shows in-frame clones only, minus some. That table gives V, J and clone size, and the DNA gave D and trimming. The table records some 50,000 clones, about nine tenths of them present only once. This clone was recorded once. The V and J genes are TRBV5-1 and TRBJ2-7; possible D gene TRBD1, 6 bases. The sample consisted of peripheral blood. The clonotype originates from a man aged 45 to 65 with active COVID-19. This CDR3 is CASSLSLQGRGEQYF. The CDR3 DNA sequence: TGCGCCAGCAGCTTGTCCCTTCAGGGCAGGGGCGAGCAGTACTTC. Complete variable domain (other parts from reference TRBV5-1 and TRBJ2-7): KAGVTQTPRYLIKTRGQQVTLSCSPISGHRSVSWYQQTPGQGLQFLFEYFSETQRNKGNFPGRFSGRQFSNSRSEMNVSTLELGDSALYLCASSLSLQGRGEQYFGPGTRLTVT.